This T cell receptor (beta chain) was sequenced for a study of PD-1 blockade in classical Hodgkin lymphoma. J gave up 2 bases and V 3 bases, and 6 bases lay outside the gene matches. The CDR3 runs 16 residues. Germline CDR1 is SGDLS and CDR2 is YYNGEE. Findings of the study overall: While CD8+ TCR diversity did not rise significantly by C4D1, CD4+ TCR diversity did. Newly diagnosed patients were said to have less baseline TCR diversity than healthy donors did. For complete responders, baseline diversity was comparable to that of newly diagnosed patients. Anyone who began nivolumab under 1 year after ASCT was excluded.

This table comes from immunoSEQ multiplex PCR, and its TCRdb copy is limited to in-frame clones, with some not included. The profile covers 40,000 to 45,000 clones, with approximately 70% appearing a single time and 2.8% taken by the ten largest. All the patients suffered relapse after autologous stem cell transplantation, and brentuximab vedotin exposure differed. With respect to this clone: The antigen is undetermined.

The rearrangement joins TRBV9 to TRBJ2-1, with TRBD2 matching 9 bases. The sequencing used peripheral blood mononuclear cells (PBMCs), collected before the second cycle of nivolumab. The clonotype was recovered from a human donor with classical Hodgkin lymphoma. CDR3 protein: CASSGKREDPYNEQFF. CDR3 DNA: TGTGCCAGCAGCGGTAAGCGGGAGGACCCCTACAATGAGCAGTTCTTC.